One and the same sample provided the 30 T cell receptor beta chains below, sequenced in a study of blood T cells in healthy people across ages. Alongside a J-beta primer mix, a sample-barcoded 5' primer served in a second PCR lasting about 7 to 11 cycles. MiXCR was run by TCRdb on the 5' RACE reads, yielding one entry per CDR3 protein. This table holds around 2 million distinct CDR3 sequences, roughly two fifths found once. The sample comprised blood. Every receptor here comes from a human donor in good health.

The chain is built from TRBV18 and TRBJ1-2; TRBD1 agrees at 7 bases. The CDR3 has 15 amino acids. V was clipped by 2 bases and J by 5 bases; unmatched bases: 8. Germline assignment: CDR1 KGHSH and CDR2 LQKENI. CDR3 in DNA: TGTGCCAGCTCACCATCGACGGGACAGTTATATGGCTACACCTTC. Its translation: CASSPSTGQLYGYTF.

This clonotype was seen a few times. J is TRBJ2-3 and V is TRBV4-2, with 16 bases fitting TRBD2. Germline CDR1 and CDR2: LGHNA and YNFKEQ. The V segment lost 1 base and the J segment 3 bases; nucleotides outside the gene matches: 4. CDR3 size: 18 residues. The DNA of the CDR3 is TGTGCCAGCAGCCAAGTGGGACTAGCGGGGGGGCCAACAGATACGCAGTATTTT. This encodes CASSQVGLAGGPTDTQYF.

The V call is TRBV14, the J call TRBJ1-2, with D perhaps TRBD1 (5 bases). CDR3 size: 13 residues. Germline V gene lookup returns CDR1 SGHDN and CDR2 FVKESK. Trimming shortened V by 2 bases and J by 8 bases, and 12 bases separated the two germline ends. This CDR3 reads CASSQNQGRGYTF. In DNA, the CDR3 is TGTGCCAGCAGCCAAAACCAGGGTCGGGGCTACACCTTC.

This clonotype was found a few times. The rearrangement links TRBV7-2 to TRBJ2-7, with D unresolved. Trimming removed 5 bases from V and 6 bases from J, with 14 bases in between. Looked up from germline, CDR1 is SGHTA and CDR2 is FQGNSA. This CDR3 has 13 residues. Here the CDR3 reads CASSLTQRIEQYF. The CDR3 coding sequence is TGTGCCAGCAGCCTGACTCAAAGGATCGAGCAGTACTTC.

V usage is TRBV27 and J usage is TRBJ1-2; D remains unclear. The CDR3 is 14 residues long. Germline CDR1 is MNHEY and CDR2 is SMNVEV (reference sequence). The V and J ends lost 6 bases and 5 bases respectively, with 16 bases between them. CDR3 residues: CASRAVQSFYGYTF. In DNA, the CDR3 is TGTGCCAGCAGGGCGGTACAGAGTTTTTATGGCTACACCTTC.

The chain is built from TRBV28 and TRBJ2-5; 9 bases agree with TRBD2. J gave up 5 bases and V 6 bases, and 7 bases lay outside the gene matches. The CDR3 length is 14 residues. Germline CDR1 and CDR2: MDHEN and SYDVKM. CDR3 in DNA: TGTGCCAGCAGCCAGGGACTAGCAAGGGAGACCCAGTACTTC. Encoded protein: CASSQGLARETQYF. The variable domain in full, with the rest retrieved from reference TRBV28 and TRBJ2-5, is DVKVTQSSRYLVKRTGEKVFLECVQDMDHENMFWYRQDPGLGLRLIYFSYDVKMKEKGDIPEGYSVSREKKERFSLILESASTNQTSMYLCASSQGLARETQYFGPGTRLLVL.

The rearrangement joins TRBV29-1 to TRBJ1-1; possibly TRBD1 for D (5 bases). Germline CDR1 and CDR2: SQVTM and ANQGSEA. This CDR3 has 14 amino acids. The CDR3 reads CTYTAGTMNTEAFF. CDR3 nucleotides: TGCACCTATACGGCAGGGACCATGAACACTGAAGCTTTCTTT.

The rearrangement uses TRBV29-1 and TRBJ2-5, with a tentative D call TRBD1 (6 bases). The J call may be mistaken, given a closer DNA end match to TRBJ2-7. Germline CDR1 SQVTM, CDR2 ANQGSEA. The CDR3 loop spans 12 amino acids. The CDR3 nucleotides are TGCAGCGTTCGACAGGTTTTTAACGAGCAGTACTTC. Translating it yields CSVRQVFNEQYF.

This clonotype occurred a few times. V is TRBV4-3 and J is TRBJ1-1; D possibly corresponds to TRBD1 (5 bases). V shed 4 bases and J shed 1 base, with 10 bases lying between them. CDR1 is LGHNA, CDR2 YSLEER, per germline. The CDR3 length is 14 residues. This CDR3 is CASSPRQTNTEAFF. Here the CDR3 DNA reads TGCGCCAGCAGCCCTCGACAGACGAACACTGAAGCTTTCTTT.

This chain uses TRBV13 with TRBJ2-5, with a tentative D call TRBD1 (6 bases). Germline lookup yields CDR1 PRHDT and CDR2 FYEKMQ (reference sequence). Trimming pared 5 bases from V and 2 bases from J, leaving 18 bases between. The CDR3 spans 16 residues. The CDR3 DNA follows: TGTGCCAGCAGCGACGAACAGGGCGAGGGTCAAGAGACCCAGTACTTC. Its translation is CASSDEQGEGQETQYF.

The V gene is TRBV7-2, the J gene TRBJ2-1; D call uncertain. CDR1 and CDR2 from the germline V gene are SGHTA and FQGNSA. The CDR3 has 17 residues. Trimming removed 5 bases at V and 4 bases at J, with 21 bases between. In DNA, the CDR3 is TGTGCCAGCAGCCCCCTCCCAGTAAGGCGAAAGTACAATGAGCAGTTCTTC. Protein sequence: CASSPLPVRRKYNEQFF.

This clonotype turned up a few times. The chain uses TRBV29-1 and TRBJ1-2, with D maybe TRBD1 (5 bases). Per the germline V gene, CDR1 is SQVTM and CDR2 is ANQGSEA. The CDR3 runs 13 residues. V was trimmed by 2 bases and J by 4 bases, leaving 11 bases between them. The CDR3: CSVEWAGPYGYTF. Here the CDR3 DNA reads TGCAGCGTTGAATGGGCAGGGCCCTATGGCTACACCTTC.

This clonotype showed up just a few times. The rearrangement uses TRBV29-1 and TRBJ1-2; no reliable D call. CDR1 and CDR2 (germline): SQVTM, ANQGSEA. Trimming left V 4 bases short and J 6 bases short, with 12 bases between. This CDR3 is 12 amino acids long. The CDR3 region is CSVGYGNHGYTF. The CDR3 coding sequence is TGCAGCGTTGGATACGGAAACCATGGCTACACCTTC.

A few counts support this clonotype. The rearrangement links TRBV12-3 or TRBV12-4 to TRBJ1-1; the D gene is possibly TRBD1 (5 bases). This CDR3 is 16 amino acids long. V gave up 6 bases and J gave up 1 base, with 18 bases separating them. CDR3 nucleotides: TGTGCCAGCAGAACCGCCCCGGGACGGGGGAACACTGAAGCTTTCTTT. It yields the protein CASRTAPGRGNTEAFF.

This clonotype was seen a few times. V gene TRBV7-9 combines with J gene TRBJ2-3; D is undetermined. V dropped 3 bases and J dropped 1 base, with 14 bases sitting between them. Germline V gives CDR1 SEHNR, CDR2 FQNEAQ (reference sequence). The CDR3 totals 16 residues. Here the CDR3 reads CASSLYQSPGTDTQYF. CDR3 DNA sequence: TGTGCCAGCAGCTTGTACCAATCACCTGGCACAGATACGCAGTATTTT. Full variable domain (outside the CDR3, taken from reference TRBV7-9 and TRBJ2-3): DTGVSQNPRHKITKRGQNVTFRCDPISEHNRLYWYRQTLGQGPEFLTYFQNEAQLEKSRLLSDRFSAERPKGSFSTLEIQRTEQGDSAMYLCASSLYQSPGTDTQYFGPGTRLTVL.

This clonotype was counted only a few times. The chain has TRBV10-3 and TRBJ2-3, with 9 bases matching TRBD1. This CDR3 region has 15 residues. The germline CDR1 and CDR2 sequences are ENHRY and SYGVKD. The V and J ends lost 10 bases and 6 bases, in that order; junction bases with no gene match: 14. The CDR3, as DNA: TGTGCCACCCGGGACAGGGATGGAGTAGAGGATACGCAGTATTTT. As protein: CATRDRDGVEDTQYF.

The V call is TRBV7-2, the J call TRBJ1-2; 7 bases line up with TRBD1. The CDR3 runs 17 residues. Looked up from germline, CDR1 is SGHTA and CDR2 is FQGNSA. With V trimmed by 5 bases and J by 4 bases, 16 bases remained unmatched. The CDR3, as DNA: TGTGCCAGCAGCACACGACAGGGAGTAGGGTTACGCTATGGCTACACCTTC. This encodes CASSTRQGVGLRYGYTF.

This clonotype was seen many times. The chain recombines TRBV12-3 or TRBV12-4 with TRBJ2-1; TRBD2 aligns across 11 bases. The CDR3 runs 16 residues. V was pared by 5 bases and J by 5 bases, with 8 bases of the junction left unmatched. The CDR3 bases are TGTGCCAGCAGTCAACCTAGCGGGGGGCAAAACAATGAGCAGTTCTTC. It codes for CASSQPSGGQNNEQFF.

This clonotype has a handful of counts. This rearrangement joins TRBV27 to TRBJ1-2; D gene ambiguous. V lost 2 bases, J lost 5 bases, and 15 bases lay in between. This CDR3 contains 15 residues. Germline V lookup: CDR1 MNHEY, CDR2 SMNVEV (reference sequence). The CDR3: CASSLEASMGYGYTF. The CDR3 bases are TGTGCCAGCAGTTTAGAGGCCAGTATGGGGTATGGCTACACCTTC.

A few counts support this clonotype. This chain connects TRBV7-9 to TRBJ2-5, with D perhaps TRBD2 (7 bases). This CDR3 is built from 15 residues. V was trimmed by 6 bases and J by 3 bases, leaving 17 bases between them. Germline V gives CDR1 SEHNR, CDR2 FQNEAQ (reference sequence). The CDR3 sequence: CASRFGGPGEETQYF. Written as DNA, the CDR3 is TGTGCCAGCAGGTTCGGGGGGCCTGGGGAAGAGACCCAGTACTTC.

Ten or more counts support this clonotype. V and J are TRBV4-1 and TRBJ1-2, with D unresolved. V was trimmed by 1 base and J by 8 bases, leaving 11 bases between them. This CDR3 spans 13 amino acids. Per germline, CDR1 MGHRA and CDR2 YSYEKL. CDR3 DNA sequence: TGCGCCAGCAGCCAAGGGGAGCACCGGGGCTACACCTTC. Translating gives CASSQGEHRGYTF.

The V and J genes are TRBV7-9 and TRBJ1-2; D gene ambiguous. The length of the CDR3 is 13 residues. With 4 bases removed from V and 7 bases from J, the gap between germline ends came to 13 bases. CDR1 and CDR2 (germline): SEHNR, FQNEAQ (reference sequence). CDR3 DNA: TGTGCCAGCAGCTCACTGAATCCGGCTGGCTACACCTTC. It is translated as CASSSLNPAGYTF.

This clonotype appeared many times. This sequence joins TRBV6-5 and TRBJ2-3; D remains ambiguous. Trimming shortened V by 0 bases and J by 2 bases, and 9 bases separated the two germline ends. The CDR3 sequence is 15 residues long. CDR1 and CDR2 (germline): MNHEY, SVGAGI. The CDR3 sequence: CASSYSTGNTDTQYF. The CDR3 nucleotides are TGTGCCAGCAGTTACTCGACCGGAAACACAGATACGCAGTATTTT.

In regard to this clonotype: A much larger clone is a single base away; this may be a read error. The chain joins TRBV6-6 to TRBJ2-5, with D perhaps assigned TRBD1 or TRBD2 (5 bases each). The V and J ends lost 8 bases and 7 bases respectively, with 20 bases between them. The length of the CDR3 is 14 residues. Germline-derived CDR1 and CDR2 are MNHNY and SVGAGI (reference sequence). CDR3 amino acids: CASLDGAGKGTQYF. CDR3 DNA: TGTGCCAGCCTCGACGGGGCAGGGAAAGGGACCCAGTACTTC.

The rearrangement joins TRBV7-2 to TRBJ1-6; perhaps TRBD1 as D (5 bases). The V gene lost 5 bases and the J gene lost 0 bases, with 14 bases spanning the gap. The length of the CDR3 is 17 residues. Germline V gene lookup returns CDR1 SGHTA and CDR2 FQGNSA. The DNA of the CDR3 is TGTGCCAGCAGCGGGGTCTGGGGGGACTCCTATAATTCACCCCTCCACTTT. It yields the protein CASSGVWGDSYNSPLHF.

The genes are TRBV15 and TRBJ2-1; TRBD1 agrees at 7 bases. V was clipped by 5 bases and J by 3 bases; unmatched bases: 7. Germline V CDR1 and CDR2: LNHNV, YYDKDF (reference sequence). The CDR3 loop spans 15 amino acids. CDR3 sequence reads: CATSARTGLYNEQFF. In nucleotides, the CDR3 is TGTGCCACCAGCGCCAGGACAGGCCTCTACAATGAGCAGTTCTTC.

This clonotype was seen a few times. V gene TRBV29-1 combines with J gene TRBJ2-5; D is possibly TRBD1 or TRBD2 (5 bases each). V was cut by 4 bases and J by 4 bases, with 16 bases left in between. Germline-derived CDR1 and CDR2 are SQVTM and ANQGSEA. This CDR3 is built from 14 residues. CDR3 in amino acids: CSVGVRARGETQYF. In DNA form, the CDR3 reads TGCAGCGTTGGGGTCAGGGCCCGGGGAGAGACCCAGTACTTC.

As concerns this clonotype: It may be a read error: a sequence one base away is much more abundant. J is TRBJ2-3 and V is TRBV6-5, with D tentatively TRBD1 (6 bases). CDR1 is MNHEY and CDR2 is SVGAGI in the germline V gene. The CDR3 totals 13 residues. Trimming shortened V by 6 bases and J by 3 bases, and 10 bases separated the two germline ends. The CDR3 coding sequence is TGTGCCAGCAGATGCCAGGGGACAGATACGCAGTATTTT. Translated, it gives CASRCQGTDTQYF.

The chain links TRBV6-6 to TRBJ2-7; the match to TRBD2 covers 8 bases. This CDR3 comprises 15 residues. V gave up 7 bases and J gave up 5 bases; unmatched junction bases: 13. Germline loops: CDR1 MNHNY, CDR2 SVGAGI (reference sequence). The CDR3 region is CASTYGGGSPNEQYF. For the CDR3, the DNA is TGTGCCAGCACCTACGGGGGGGGCAGTCCCAACGAGCAGTACTTC.

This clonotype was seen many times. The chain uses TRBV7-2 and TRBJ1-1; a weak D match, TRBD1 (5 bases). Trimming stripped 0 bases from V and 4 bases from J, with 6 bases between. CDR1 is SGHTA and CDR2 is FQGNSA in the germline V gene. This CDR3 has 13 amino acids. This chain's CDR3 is CASSLARGTEAFF. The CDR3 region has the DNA TGTGCCAGCAGCTTAGCGAGGGGCACTGAAGCTTTCTTT.